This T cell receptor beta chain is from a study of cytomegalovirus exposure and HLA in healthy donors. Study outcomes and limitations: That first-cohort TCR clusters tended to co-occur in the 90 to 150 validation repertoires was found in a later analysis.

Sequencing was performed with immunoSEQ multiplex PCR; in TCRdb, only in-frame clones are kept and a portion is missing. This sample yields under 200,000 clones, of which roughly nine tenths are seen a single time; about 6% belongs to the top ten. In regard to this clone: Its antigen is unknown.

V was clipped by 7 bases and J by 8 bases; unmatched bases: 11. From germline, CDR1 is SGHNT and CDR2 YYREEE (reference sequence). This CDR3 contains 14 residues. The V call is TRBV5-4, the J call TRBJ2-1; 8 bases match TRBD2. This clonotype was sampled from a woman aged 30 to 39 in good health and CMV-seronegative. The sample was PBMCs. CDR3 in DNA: TGTGCCAGCGCCATAAGCGGGAGTCGCTATGAGCAGTTCTTC. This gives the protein CASAISGSRYEQFF.